This paragraph reports one TCR beta chain. Trimming at V came to 8 bases and at J to 3 bases, leaving 9 bases not matched to a gene. The germline V gene encodes CDR1 WSHSY and CDR2 SAAADI. The CDR3 covers 15 residues. These data come from a study of blood T cell repertoires in COVID-19. Turning to the study itself: Nucleic acid was either cDNA or gDNA, and it came from T cells, B-cell-depleted T cells, or PBMCs.

The study recruited people aged roughly 18 to 100 years across around 24 US areas. Clinical history reported by participants formed the basis on which cohorts were assigned. In the original analysis: For nucleated cells, counts were estimated from reference gene primer amplification. Sequencing was performed with immunoSEQ multiplex PCR; in TCRdb, only in-frame clones are kept and a portion is missing. The DNA gave D and trimming, while V, J and clone size come from that table. This sample has 280,000 or so clones, with 90% found just once. The sample comprised PBMCs or T cells enriched from blood (not recorded which). The source of this sequence is a woman aged 18-35 years with acute COVID-19. This chain connects TRBV10-2 to TRBJ2-7; 11 nucleotides align to TRBD1. The CDR3 spells CASFPEGQGGYEQYF. As DNA, the CDR3 is TGCGCCAGCTTTCCCGAGGGACAGGGGGGCTACGAGCAGTACTTC.